The 15 T cell receptor beta chains given below trace back to one sample, sequenced in a study of OX40 agonist ivuxolimab in advanced cancers. The method was immunoSEQ multiplex PCR; TCRdb's version includes in-frame clones alone and lacks a portion of them. The top ten clones hold roughly 3.8% of a sample with 55,000 to 75,000 clones, roughly nine tenths of them seen once. Material: CD4+ or CD8+ T cells sorted from blood, obtained in a trial of the OX40 agonist ivuxolimab. The receptors derive from an adult with an advanced solid tumor such as melanoma, head and neck, liver or kidney cancer.

This chain joins TRBV5-6 and TRBJ2-7; the D gene could be TRBD1 or TRBD2 (5 bases each). In germline, CDR1 is SGHDT, CDR2 YYEEEE. The V end was cut by 2 bases, the J end by 2 bases, with 17 bases between. This CDR3 comprises 16 residues. DNA of the CDR3: TGTGCCAGCAGCTTCCCCTCCGGGACGTTCGCCTACGAGCAGTACTTC. This translates into CASSFPSGTFAYEQYF.

This clone appeared a single time. An end of the junction does not agree with germline; a read error may underlie this. V gene TRBV19 combines with J gene TRBJ2-1, with TRBD2 matching 9 bases. CDR3 length: 15 amino acids. CDR1 and CDR2 (germline): LNHDA, SQIVND (reference sequence). The CDR3 protein is CASSIAGEGLNEQFF. CDR3 DNA: TGTGCCAGTAGCATAGCGGGAGAAGGGCTTAATGAGCAGTTCTTC.

The chain employs TRBV27 and TRBJ2-1; TRBD2 agrees at 8 bases. The V and J ends lost 0 bases and 5 bases, in that order; junction bases with no gene match: 0. Per germline, CDR1 MNHEY and CDR2 SMNVEV (reference sequence). This CDR3 is 14 amino acids long. The CDR3: CASSLSRGDNEQFF. In DNA form, the CDR3 reads TGTGCCAGCAGTTTATCGCGGGGGGACAATGAGCAGTTCTTC.

The chain is built from TRBV4-3 and TRBJ2-7; TRBD2 matches 13 bases. Germline V gene sequence: CDR1 LGHNA, CDR2 YSLEER. This CDR3 has 15 amino acids. J was trimmed by 5 bases and V by 1 base; bases with no gene match: 2. CDR3 bases: TGCGCCAGCAGCCAAGGAGGACTAGCGGGAGACGAGCAGTACTTC. This sequence encodes CASSQGGLAGDEQYF.

This chain connects TRBV5-1 to TRBJ2-7; D not certain. V gave up 0 bases and J gave up 6 bases, with 10 bases separating them. Germline V lookup: CDR1 SGHRS, CDR2 YFSETQ. The CDR3 has 13 amino acids. The CDR3 coding sequence is TGCGCCAGCAGCTTGGACCCAGCTGTCGAGCAGTACTTC. It yields the protein CASSLDPAVEQYF.

The chain recombines TRBV27 with TRBJ2-1; D unresolved. Trimming removed 4 bases from V and 9 bases from J, with 4 bases in between. This CDR3 is 10 amino acids long. Germline V gene sequence: CDR1 MNHEY, CDR2 SMNVEV (reference sequence). DNA for the CDR3: TGTGCCAGCAGTTACCCTGAGCAGTTCTTC. This translates into CASSYPEQFF.

This clone was detected only once. This sequence joins TRBV30 and TRBJ2-1; 7 nucleotides line up with TRBD2. Germline V gives CDR1 GTSNPN, CDR2 SVGIG (reference sequence). This CDR3 region has 13 residues. Trimming at V came to 4 bases and at J to 4 bases, leaving 4 bases not matched to a gene. CDR3 sequence: CAWISGSYNEQFF. In DNA, the CDR3 is TGTGCCTGGATTAGCGGGTCGTACAATGAGCAGTTCTTC.

V and J are TRBV27 and TRBJ2-1; D unresolved. The CDR3 consists of 15 residues. The germline V gene has CDR1 MNHEY and CDR2 SMNVEV (reference sequence). V lost 6 bases, J lost 4 bases, and 16 bases lay in between. The CDR3 here is CASSRGPVAYNEQFF. As DNA, the CDR3 is TGTGCCAGCAGCCGAGGACCCGTGGCATACAATGAGCAGTTCTTC.

This chain uses TRBV28 with TRBJ1-5; no clear D. Germline V gene lookup returns CDR1 MDHEN and CDR2 SYDVKM. The V gene lost 3 bases and the J gene lost 4 bases, with 10 bases spanning the gap. This CDR3 is 14 amino acids long. CDR3 sequence: CASSFITGNQPQHF. The CDR3 nucleotides read TGTGCCAGCAGTTTTATAACGGGGAATCAGCCCCAGCATTTT.

This chain uses TRBV27 with TRBJ1-5; 9 bases fit TRBD1. J was trimmed by 3 bases and V by 5 bases; bases with no gene match: 14. The CDR3 covers 18 residues. Per the germline V gene, CDR1 is MNHEY and CDR2 is SMNVEV (reference sequence). The CDR3 DNA reads as TGTGCCAGCAGTCCCCAGGACAGGGGACGGTCGCCCAATCAGCCCCAGCATTTT. This sequence encodes CASSPQDRGRSPNQPQHF.

This clone was seen more than once but under ten times. The V call is TRBV5-5, the J call TRBJ2-1, with TRBD2 identical over 9 bases. Germline CDR1 reads SGHKS; CDR2 reads YYEKEE (reference sequence). V lost 1 base to trimming and J lost 7 bases; unmatched junction nucleotides: 12. CDR3 size: 17 residues. This CDR3 is CASSLSLIAGVANEQFF. The CDR3 coding sequence is TGTGCCAGCAGCTTGAGTCTAATAGCGGGAGTGGCAAATGAGCAGTTCTTC. The variable domain in full, completed from reference TRBV5-5 and TRBJ2-1, reads DAGVTQSPTHLIKTRGQQVTLRCSPISGHKSVSWYQQVLGQGPQFIFQYYEKEERGRGNFPDRFSARQFPNYSSELNVNALLLGDSALYLCASSLSLIAGVANEQFFGPGTRLTVL.

This clone was observed a single time. The CDR3 here is CAWSEVLYLEQFF. CDR3 in DNA: TGTGCCTGGAGTGAGGTGTTATATCTCGAGCAGTTCTTC. The rearrangement joins TRBV30 to TRBJ2-1; D uncertain. Germline CDR1 reads GTSNPN; CDR2 reads SVGIG (reference sequence). This CDR3 region has 13 residues. V was pared by 1 base and J by 10 bases, with 14 bases between.

The rearrangement joins TRBV7-9 to TRBJ2-1; 10 bases match TRBD1. This CDR3 has 15 amino acids. V dropped 4 bases and J dropped 3; count of bases not matched to a gene: 3. Germline V lookup: CDR1 SEHNR, CDR2 FQNEAQ (reference sequence). CDR3 in amino acids: CASSSGQGDYNEQFF. The CDR3 DNA reads TGTGCCAGCAGCTCAGGACAGGGGGACTACAATGAGCAGTTCTTC.

The chain couples TRBV4-1 to TRBJ2-7; tentatively, D is TRBD2 (6 bases). Germline V gene data show CDR1 as MGHRA and CDR2 as YSYEKL. CDR3 size: 14 residues. The V and J ends lost 3 bases and 0 bases respectively, with 9 bases between them. In nucleotides, the CDR3 is TGCGCCAGCAGCCACTTTAGCGGCTCCTACGAGCAGTACTTC. It is translated as CASSHFSGSYEQYF.

The count of this clone is one. The chain employs TRBV19 and TRBJ1-1; TRBD1 might be the D (6 bases). The ends were cut back, 3 bases at V and 0 bases at J, with 14 bases in the middle. There are 16 residues in the CDR3. Germline CDR1 LNHDA, CDR2 SQIVND (reference sequence). In nucleotides, the CDR3 is TGTGCCAGTAGTATTATGGGGGGCGCCCTGAACACTGAAGCTTTCTTT. Protein product: CASSIMGGALNTEAFF.